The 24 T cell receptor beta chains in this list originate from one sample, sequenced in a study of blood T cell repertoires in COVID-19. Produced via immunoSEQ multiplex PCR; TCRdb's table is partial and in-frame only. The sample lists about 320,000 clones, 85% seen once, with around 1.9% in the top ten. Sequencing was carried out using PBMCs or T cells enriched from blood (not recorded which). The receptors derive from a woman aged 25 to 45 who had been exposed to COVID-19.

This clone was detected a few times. The CDR3 nucleotides are TGTGCCAGCAGCCTTCGCGCTGGACAGGGGAACTATGGCTACACCTTC. Amino acids: CASSLRAGQGNYGYTF. The rearrangement uses TRBV3-1 (or the pseudogene TRBV3-2) and TRBJ1-2; 9 nucleotides match TRBD1. Trimming cost V 4 bases and J 2 bases; bases outside gene matches: 8. The CDR3 length is 16 residues. CDR1 and CDR2 from the germline V gene are LGHDT and YNNKEL (reference sequence).

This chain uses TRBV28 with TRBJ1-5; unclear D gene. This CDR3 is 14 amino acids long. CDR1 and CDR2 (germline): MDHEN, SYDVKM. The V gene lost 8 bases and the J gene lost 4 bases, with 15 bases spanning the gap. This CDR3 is CASGLIGRNQPQHF. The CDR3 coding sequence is TGTGCCAGCGGCCTTATTGGGCGAAATCAGCCCCAGCATTTT.

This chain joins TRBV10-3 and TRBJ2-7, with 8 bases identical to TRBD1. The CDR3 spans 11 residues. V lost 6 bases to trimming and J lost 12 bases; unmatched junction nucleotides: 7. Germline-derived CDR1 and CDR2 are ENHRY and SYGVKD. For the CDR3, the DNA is TGTGCCATCAGCACAGGGGGAAGGTGGTACTTC. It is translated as CAISTGGRWYF.

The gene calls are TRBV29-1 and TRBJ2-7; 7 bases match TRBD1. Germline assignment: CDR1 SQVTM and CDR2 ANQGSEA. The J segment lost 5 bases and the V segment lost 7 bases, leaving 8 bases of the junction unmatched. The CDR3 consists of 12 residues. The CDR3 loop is CSARTGDHEQYF. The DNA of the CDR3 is TGCAGCGCCCGGACAGGAGACCACGAGCAGTACTTC.

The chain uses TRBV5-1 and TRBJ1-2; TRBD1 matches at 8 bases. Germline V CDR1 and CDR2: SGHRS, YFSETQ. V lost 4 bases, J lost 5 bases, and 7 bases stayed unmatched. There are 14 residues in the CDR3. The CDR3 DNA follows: TGCGCCAGCAGCCTACAGGGGGTCGTATATGGCTACACCTTC. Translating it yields CASSLQGVVYGYTF.

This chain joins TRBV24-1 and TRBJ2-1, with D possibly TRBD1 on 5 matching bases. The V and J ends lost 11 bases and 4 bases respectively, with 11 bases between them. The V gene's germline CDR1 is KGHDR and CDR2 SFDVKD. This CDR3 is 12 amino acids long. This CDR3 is CASQGSYNEQFF. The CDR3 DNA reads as TGTGCCAGTCAGGGTTCTTACAATGAGCAGTTCTTC.

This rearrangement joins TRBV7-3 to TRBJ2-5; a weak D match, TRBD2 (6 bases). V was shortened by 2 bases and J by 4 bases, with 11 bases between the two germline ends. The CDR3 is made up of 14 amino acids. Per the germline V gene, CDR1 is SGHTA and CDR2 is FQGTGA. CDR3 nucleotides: TGTGCCAGCAGCTTATATGGGGGAGGAGAGACCCAGTACTTC. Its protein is CASSLYGGGETQYF.

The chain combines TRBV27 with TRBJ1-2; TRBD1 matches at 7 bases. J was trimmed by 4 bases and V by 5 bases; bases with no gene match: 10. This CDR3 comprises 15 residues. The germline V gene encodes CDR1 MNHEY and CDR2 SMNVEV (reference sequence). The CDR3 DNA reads TGTGCCAGCAGTAAGCTTAGACAGGGATCCTATGGCTACACCTTC. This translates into CASSKLRQGSYGYTF.

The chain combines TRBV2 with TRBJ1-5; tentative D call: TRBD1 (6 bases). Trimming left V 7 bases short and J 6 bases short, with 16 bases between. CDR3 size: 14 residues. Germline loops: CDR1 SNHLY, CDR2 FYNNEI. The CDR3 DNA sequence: TGTGCCAGCAAGCAAGGCAGGGGAGTTCAGCCCCAGCATTTT. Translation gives CASKQGRGVQPQHF.

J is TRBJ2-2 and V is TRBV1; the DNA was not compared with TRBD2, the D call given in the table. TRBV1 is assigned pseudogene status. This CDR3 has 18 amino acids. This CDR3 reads CTSSQVPSGSSNTGELFF. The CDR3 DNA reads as TGCACCAGCAGCCAAGTGCCTAGCGGGTCATCGAACACCGGGGAGCTGTTTTTT.

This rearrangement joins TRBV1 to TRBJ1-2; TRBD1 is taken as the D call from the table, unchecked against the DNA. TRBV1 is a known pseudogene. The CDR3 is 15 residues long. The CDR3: CTSTRRDRPNYGYTF. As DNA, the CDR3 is TGCACCAGCACACGACGGGACAGACCTAACTATGGCTACACCTTC.

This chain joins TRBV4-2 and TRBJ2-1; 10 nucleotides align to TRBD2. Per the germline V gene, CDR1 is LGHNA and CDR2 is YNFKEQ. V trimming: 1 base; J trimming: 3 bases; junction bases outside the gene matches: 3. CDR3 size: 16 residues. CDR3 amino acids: CASSQGTSGYYNEQFF. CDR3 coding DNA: TGTGCCAGCAGCCAAGGGACTAGCGGTTACTACAATGAGCAGTTCTTC.

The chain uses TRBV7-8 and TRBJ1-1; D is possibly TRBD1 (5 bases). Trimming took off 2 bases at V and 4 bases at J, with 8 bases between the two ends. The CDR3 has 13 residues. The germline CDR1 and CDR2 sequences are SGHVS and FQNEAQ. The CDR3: CASSLTGPTEAFF. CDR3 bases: TGTGCCAGCAGCTTAACAGGCCCCACTGAAGCTTTCTTT.

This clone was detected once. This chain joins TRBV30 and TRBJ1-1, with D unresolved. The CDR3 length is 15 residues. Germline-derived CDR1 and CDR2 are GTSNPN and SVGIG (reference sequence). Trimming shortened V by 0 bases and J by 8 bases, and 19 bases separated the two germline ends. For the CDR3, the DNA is TGTGCCTGGAGTGTTTCCCGCGGGCCTCCGATCGAAGCTTTCTTT. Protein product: CAWSVSRGPPIEAFF.

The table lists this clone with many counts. This CDR3 reads CASSLGGQVYHEQFF. CDR3 in DNA: TGCGCCAGCAGCTTGGGGGGACAAGTTTATCATGAGCAGTTCTTC. The chain employs TRBV5-1 and TRBJ2-1; tentatively, D is TRBD1 (6 bases). Trimming stripped 0 bases from V and 8 bases from J, with 15 bases between. Looked up from germline, CDR1 is SGHRS and CDR2 is YFSETQ. This CDR3 comprises 15 residues.

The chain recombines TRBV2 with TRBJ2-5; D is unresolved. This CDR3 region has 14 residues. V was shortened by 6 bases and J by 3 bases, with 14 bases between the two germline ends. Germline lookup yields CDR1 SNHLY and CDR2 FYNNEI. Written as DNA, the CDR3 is TGTGCCAGCAGGGGCCGGCTTGTAGAAGAGACCCAGTACTTC. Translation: CASRGRLVEETQYF.

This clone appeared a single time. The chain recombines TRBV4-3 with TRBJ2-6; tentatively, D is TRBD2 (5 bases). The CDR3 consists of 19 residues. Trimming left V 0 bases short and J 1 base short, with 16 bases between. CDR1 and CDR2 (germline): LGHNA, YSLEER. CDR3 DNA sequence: TGCGCCAGCAGCCAAGAGGTGAAAAGCGGTGATTCTGGGGCCAACGTCCTGACTTTC. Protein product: CASSQEVKSGDSGANVLTF.

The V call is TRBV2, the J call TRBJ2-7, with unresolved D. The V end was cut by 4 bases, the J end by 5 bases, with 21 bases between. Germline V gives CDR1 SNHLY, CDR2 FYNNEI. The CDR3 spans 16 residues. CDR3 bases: TGTGCCAGCAGTGGTTCCGTGGCTAGGAATTCCCACGAGCAGTACTTC. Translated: CASSGSVARNSHEQYF.

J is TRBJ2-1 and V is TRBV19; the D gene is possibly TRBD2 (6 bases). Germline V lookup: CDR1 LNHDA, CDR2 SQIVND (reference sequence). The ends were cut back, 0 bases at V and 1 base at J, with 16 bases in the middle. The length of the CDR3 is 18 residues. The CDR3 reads CASSIEGGDSRSYNEQFF. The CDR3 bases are TGTGCCAGTAGTATAGAGGGGGGAGACTCCCGATCCTACAATGAGCAGTTCTTC. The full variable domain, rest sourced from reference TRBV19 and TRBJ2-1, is DGGITQSPKYLFRKEGQNVTLSCEQNLNHDAMYWYRQDPGQGLRLIYYSQIVNDFQKGDIAEGYSVSREKKESFPLTVTSAQKNPTAFYLCASSIEGGDSRSYNEQFFGPGTRLTVL.

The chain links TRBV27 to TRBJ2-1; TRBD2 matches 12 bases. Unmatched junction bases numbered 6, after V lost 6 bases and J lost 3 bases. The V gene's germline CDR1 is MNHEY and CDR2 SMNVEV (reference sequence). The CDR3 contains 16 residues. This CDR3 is CASRLTSGGLYNEQFF. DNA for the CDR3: TGTGCCAGCAGACTGACTAGCGGGGGCCTCTACAATGAGCAGTTCTTC.

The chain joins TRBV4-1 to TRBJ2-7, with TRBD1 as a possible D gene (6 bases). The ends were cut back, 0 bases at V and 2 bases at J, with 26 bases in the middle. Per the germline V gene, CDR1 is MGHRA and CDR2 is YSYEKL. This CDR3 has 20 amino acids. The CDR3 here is CASSQELTSLLIRGTYEQYF. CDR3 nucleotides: TGCGCCAGCAGCCAAGAATTGACTTCCCTTCTCATCAGGGGCACCTACGAGCAGTACTTC.

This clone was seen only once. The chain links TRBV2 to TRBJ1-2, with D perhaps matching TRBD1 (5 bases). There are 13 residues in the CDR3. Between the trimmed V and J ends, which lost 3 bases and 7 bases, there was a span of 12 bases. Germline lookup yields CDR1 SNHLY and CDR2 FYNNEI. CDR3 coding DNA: TGTGCCAGCAGTGATGACAGTTTGGGTGGCTACACCTTC. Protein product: CASSDDSLGGYTF.

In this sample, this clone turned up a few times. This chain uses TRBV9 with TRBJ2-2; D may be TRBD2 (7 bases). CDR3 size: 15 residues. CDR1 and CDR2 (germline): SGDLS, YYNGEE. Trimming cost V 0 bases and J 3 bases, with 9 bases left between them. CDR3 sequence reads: CASSVDGGHTGELFF. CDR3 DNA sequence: TGTGCCAGCAGCGTAGACGGGGGGCACACCGGGGAGCTGTTTTTT.

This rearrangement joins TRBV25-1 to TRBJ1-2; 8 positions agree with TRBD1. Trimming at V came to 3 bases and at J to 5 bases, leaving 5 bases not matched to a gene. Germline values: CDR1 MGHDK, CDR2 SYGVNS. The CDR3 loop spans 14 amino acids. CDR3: CASSDWTGRYGYTF. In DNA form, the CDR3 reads TGTGCCAGCAGTGATTGGACAGGGAGGTATGGCTACACCTTC.